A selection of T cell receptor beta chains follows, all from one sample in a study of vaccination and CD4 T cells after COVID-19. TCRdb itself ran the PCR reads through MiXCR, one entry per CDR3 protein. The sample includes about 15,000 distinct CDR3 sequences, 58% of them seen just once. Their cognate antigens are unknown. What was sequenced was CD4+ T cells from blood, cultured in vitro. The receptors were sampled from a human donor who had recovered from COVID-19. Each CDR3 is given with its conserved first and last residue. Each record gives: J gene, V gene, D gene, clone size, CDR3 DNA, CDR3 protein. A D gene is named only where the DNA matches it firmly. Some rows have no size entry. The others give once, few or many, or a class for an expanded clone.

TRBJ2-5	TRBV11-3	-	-	TGTGCCAGCAGCTGGGGACCAACGCAAGAGACCCAGTACTTC	CASSWGPTQETQYF
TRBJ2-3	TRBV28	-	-	TGTGCCAGCAGTTTGGCAAGGGATACGCAGTATTTT	CASSLARDTQYF
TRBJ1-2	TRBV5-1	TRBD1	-	TGCGCCAGCACCTCAGGGGGCGCCCAGGGCTACACCTTC	CASTSGGAQGYTF
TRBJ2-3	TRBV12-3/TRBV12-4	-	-	TGTGCCAGCAGTTTAGTTGTTGATACGCAGTATTTT	CASSLVVDTQYF
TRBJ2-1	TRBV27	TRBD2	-	TGTGCCAGCAGTTTATCGTTAGCGGGGGGTTCCTACAATGAGCAGTTCTTC	CASSLSLAGGSYNEQFF
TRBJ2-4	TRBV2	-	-	TGTGCCAGCAGGGCCCTCCTTTTGGGGGGTGACAAAAACATTCAGTACTTC	CASRALLLGGDKNIQYF
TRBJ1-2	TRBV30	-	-	TGTGCCTGCTCAGTAAGGACGGACTATAGCTACACCTTC	CACSVRTDYSYTF
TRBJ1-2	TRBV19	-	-	TGTGCCAGTAGTACGGCGGGGGGCTACACCTTC	CASSTAGGYTF
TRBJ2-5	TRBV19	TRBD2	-	TGTGCCAGTAGTAGACTAGCGGGAGGGCCTGGGGGGACCCAGTACTTC	CASSRLAGGPGGTQYF
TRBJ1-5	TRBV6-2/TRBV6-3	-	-	TGTGCCAGCAGTTACTTGGTCCCCAATCAGCCCCAGCATTTT	CASSYLVPNQPQHF
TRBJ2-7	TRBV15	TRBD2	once	TGTGCCACCAGCAGGAGGACTAGCGGGCGAGCCTACGAGCAGTACTTC	CATSRRTSGRAYEQYF
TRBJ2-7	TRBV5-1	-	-	TGCGCCAGCAGCTTCCGGGACGGGGTGTACGAGCAGTACTTC	CASSFRDGVYEQYF
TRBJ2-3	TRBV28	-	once	TGTGCCAGCAGCTATCGGACTAACACAGATACGCAGTATTTT	CASSYRTNTDTQYF
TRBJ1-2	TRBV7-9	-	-	TGTGCCAGCAGCTTAGCGGGGGCTAGGAGCAGCTATGGCTACACCTTC	CASSLAGARSSYGYTF
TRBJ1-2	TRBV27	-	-	TGTGCCAGCCCGGGACGGCTCTATGGCTACACCTTC	CASPGRLYGYTF
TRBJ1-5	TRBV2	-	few	TGTGCCAGCAGTGTAGGGGACCGACAGCCCCAGCATTTT	CASSVGDRQPQHF
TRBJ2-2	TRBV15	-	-	TGTGCCACCAGCAGTACCGGGGAGCTGTTTTTT	CATSSTGELFF
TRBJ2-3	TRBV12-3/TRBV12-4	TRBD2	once	TGTGCCAGCAGTCCCCGGACTAGCGGGAGTTTGGCAGATACGCAGTATTTT	CASSPRTSGSLADTQYF
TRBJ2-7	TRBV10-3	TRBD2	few	TGTGCCATCAGTGAGTCGACTCCGGGGGGCTCCTACGAGCAGTACTTC	CAISESTPGGSYEQYF
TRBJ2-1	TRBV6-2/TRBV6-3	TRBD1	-	TGTGCCACCGGGACAGGGAGGAGCTCCTACAATGAGCAGTTCTTC	CATGTGRSSYNEQFF
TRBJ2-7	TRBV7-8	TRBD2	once	TGTGCCAGCAGTTATGGACTAGCGGCCTCCTACGAGCAGTACTTC	CASSYGLAASYEQYF
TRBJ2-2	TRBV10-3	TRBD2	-	TGTGCCATCGGTGGACTAGCCCTAAACACCGGGGAGCTGTTTTTT	CAIGGLALNTGELFF